These T cell receptor beta chains were read from a single sample in a study of T cells after yellow fever vaccination. TCRdb re-derived calls from the 5' RACE reads in MiXCR, one entry per CDR3 protein. The sample records a few hundred thousand distinct CDR3 sequences, approximately 10% being singletons. The sample consisted of CD4+ T cells sorted from PBMCs, taken 5 days after the yellow fever booster vaccination. These receptor sequences come from a man aged 18 to 29 who received the YFV17D yellow fever vaccine. The CDR3 runs from the conserved cysteine through the conserved F or W. The order of the fields is clone size, D gene, J gene, V gene, CDR3 protein, CDR3 DNA. A D gene is named only where the DNA matches it firmly. Part of the rows lack a size; the others show once, few, many or a class for expanded clones.

clone_size: few
d_call: TRBD2
j_call: TRBJ2-1
v_call: TRBV5-1
cdr3_aa: CASSPSMTSGVPQFF
cdr3_nt: TGCGCCAGCAGCCCTTCGATGACTAGCGGGGTTCCTCAGTTCTTC

clone_size: few
d_call: .
j_call: TRBJ2-2
v_call: TRBV25-1
cdr3_aa: CASKGNEGAGRPSGELFF
cdr3_nt: TGTGCCAGCAAGGGTAACGAAGGTGCGGGGCGCCCGAGCGGGGAGCTGTTTTTT

clone_size: many
d_call: .
j_call: TRBJ2-4
v_call: TRBV4-3
cdr3_aa: CASSHEQGAKNIQYF
cdr3_nt: TGCGCCAGCAGCCACGAACAGGGAGCCAAAAACATTCAGTACTTC

clone_size: .
d_call: .
j_call: TRBJ2-1
v_call: TRBV6-2/TRBV6-3
cdr3_aa: CASSYRRGLGPFF
cdr3_nt: TGTGCCAGCAGTTACCGGCGGGGCTTGGGACCGTTCTTC

clone_size: few
d_call: .
j_call: TRBJ1-5
v_call: TRBV30
cdr3_aa: CAWSVGNNQPQHF
cdr3_nt: TGTGCCTGGAGTGTAGGCAATAATCAGCCCCAGCATTTT

clone_size: few
d_call: TRBD1
j_call: TRBJ1-2
v_call: TRBV5-1
cdr3_aa: CASSFNGQGSYF
cdr3_nt: TGCGCCAGCAGCTTCAATGGACAGGGCTCCTACTTC

clone_size: .
d_call: TRBD1
j_call: TRBJ1-1
v_call: TRBV2
cdr3_aa: CARGQGGTEAFF
cdr3_nt: TGTGCCAGGGGACAGGGGGGCACTGAAGCTTTCTTT

clone_size: .
d_call: .
j_call: TRBJ1-2
v_call: TRBV6-5
cdr3_aa: CASSYSGRGYGYTF
cdr3_nt: TGTGCCAGCAGTTACTCTGGCAGGGGCTATGGCTACACCTTC

clone_size: .
d_call: TRBD2
j_call: TRBJ2-2
v_call: TRBV3-1
cdr3_aa: CASCAGLAYPGELFF
cdr3_nt: TGTGCCAGTTGTGCGGGACTAGCGTACCCCGGGGAGCTGTTTTTT

clone_size: few
d_call: .
j_call: TRBJ2-5
v_call: TRBV6-5
cdr3_aa: CASSSLGNQETQYF
cdr3_nt: TGTGCCAGCAGTTCGCTAGGCAACCAAGAGACCCAGTACTTC

clone_size: once
d_call: .
j_call: TRBJ1-6
v_call: TRBV12-3/TRBV12-4
cdr3_aa: CASSSRVGDSPLHF
cdr3_nt: TGTGCCAGCAGTTCCAGGGTTGGGGATTCACCCCTCCACTTT

clone_size: .
d_call: .
j_call: TRBJ1-1
v_call: TRBV29-1
cdr3_aa: CSVSRGGVNTEAFF
cdr3_nt: TGCAGCGTCTCCCGGGGAGGGGTGAACACTGAAGCTTTCTTT

clone_size: .
d_call: .
j_call: TRBJ1-2
v_call: TRBV5-1
cdr3_aa: CASSLMDTSYGYTF
cdr3_nt: TGCGCCAGCAGCTTGATGGACACTTCTTATGGCTACACCTTC

clone_size: .
d_call: .
j_call: TRBJ1-1
v_call: TRBV5-6
cdr3_aa: CASSFSHDGRVNTEAFF
cdr3_nt: TGTGCCAGCAGCTTCTCCCATGATGGGCGGGTGAACACTGAAGCTTTCTTT

clone_size: .
d_call: .
j_call: TRBJ1-5
v_call: TRBV12-3/TRBV12-4
cdr3_aa: CASSLSSSGRGSNQPQHF
cdr3_nt: TGTGCCAGCAGTTTATCTTCCTCCGGGAGGGGCAGCAATCAGCCCCAGCATTTT

clone_size: few
d_call: .
j_call: TRBJ2-5
v_call: TRBV5-1
cdr3_aa: CASSSGGRSQETQYF
cdr3_nt: TGCGCCAGCAGCTCTGGGGGGCGGTCTCAAGAGACCCAGTACTTC

clone_size: many
d_call: .
j_call: TRBJ2-2
v_call: TRBV28
cdr3_aa: CASSLGQSGELFF
cdr3_nt: TGTGCCAGCAGTTTAGGACAGAGCGGGGAGCTGTTTTTT

clone_size: .
d_call: TRBD1
j_call: TRBJ1-5
v_call: TRBV7-2
cdr3_aa: CASSPWTGAPKHNQPQHF
cdr3_nt: TGTGCCAGCAGCCCGTGGACAGGGGCCCCAAAACACAATCAGCCCCAGCATTTT

clone_size: .
d_call: .
j_call: TRBJ1-6
v_call: TRBV19
cdr3_aa: CASSTQGYSPLHF
cdr3_nt: TGTGCCAGTAGTACGCAGGGGTATTCACCCCTCCACTTT

clone_size: few
d_call: .
j_call: TRBJ1-2
v_call: TRBV12-3/TRBV12-4
cdr3_aa: CASHYGEGSNYGYTF
cdr3_nt: TGTGCCAGCCACTATGGGGAGGGGTCGAACTATGGCTACACCTTC

clone_size: many
d_call: TRBD2
j_call: TRBJ2-3
v_call: TRBV12-3/TRBV12-4
cdr3_aa: CASSLRIAGPTDTQYF
cdr3_nt: TGTGCCAGCAGTTTACGGATAGCGGGGCCCACAGATACGCAGTATTTT